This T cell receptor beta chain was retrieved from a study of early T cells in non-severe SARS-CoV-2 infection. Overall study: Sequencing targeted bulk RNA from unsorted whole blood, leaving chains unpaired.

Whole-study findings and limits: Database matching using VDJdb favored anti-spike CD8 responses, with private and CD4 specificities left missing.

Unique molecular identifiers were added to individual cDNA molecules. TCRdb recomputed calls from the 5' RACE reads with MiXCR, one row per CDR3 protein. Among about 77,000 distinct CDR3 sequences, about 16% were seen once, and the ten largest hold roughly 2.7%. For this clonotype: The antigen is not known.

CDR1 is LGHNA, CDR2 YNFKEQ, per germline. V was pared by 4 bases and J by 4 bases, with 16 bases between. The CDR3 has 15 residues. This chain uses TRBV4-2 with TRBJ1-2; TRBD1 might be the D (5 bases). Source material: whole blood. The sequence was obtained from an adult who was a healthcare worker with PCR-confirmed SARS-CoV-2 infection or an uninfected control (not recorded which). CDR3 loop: CASSPGQGVLYGYTF. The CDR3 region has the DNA TGTGCCAGCAGCCCCGGGCAGGGAGTCCTCTATGGCTACACCTTC.